The 30 T cell receptor beta chains listed next were all sequenced from one sample in a study of blood T cell repertoires in COVID-19. Sequencing was performed with immunoSEQ multiplex PCR; in TCRdb, only in-frame clones are kept and a portion is missing. The sample yields approximately 200,000 clones, around 85% seen once. Sequenced input: PBMCs or T cells enriched from blood (not recorded which). Receptors were obtained from a middle-aged man who had recovered from COVID-19.

The chain recombines TRBV19 with TRBJ1-1; 8 nucleotides align to TRBD1. In germline, CDR1 is LNHDA, CDR2 SQIVND (reference sequence). The CDR3 spans 15 residues. Trimming cost V 4 bases and J 4 bases; bases outside gene matches: 8. The CDR3, as DNA: TGTGCCAGTAGTACTTACCAGGGGGCTGGCACTGAAGCTTTCTTT. Translation gives CASSTYQGAGTEAFF.

The J gene is TRBJ2-6, the V gene TRBV5-5; 7 nucleotides align to TRBD1. Germline CDR1 and CDR2: SGHKS and YYEKEE (reference sequence). V trimming: 3 bases; J trimming: 4 bases; junction bases outside the gene matches: 7. The CDR3 is 16 residues long. The CDR3 DNA is TGTGCCAGCAGCTCACTGACAGGGTTCGGGGCCAACGTCCTGACTTTC. Translation: CASSSLTGFGANVLTF.

The CDR3 spells CASSLLSGNTIYF. DNA for the CDR3: TGTGCCAGCAGCTTACTCTCTGGAAACACCATATATTTT. This chain connects TRBV7-8 to TRBJ1-3; D is undetermined. Trimming took 2 bases from V and 0 from J, leaving 2 bases between them. Germline V gene sequence: CDR1 SGHVS, CDR2 FQNEAQ. The CDR3 is made up of 13 amino acids.

V gene TRBV25-1 combines with J gene TRBJ2-1, with 13 positions matching TRBD2. The CDR3 spans 17 residues. CDR1 MGHDK and CDR2 SYGVNS come from the germline V gene. V was pared by 5 bases and J by 10 bases, with 14 bases of the junction left unmatched. The CDR3 loop reads CASSTPRWTSGSKEQFF. In nucleotides, the CDR3 is TGTGCCAGCAGTACCCCTCGTTGGACTAGCGGGAGTAAGGAGCAGTTCTTC.

The rearrangement uses TRBV7-2 and TRBJ2-2; tentatively, D is TRBD2 (6 bases). Germline lookup yields CDR1 SGHTA and CDR2 FQGNSA. V lost 3 bases, J lost 5 bases, and 10 bases lay in between. The CDR3 covers 14 residues. The DNA of the CDR3 is TGTGCCAGCAGCTTTACCGCGGGAACCGGGGAGCTGTTTTTT. This sequence encodes CASSFTAGTGELFF.

The genes are TRBV10-3 and TRBJ2-1; possibly TRBD2 for D (6 bases). V dropped 0 bases and J dropped 7 bases, with 19 bases sitting between them. The CDR3 runs to 17 residues. CDR1 and CDR2 (germline): ENHRY, SYGVKD. CDR3 protein: CAISESGGRGYMNEQFF. In DNA, the CDR3 is TGTGCCATCAGTGAGTCAGGAGGGCGGGGATATATGAATGAGCAGTTCTTC.

The chain uses TRBV7-2 and TRBJ1-1; possibly TRBD1 for D (6 bases). The CDR3 totals 15 residues. Germline CDR1 and CDR2: SGHTA and FQGNSA. V dropped 5 bases and J dropped 1 base, with 14 bases sitting between them. Written as DNA, the CDR3 is TGTGCCAGCAGCCCTAGAGCAGGGGAGAACACTGAAGCTTTCTTT. Protein product: CASSPRAGENTEAFF.

V is TRBV7-8 and J is TRBJ2-5, with D uncertain. The germline V gene encodes CDR1 SGHVS and CDR2 FQNEAQ. The CDR3 extends over 14 amino acids. The ends were cut back, 5 bases at V and 2 bases at J, with 12 bases in the middle. CDR3 bases: TGTGCCAGCAGCCCCTCGACATTTCAAGAGACCCAGTACTTC. Protein: CASSPSTFQETQYF.

This chain links TRBV15 with TRBJ2-7, with D tentatively TRBD1 (6 bases). Per the germline V gene, CDR1 is LNHNV and CDR2 is YYDKDF (reference sequence). This CDR3 has 15 residues. V lost 5 bases, J lost 5 bases, and 19 bases lay in between. CDR3 nucleotide sequence: TGTGCCACCAGCCACCCGCCCTCACAGGGCAACGAGCAGTACTTC. This gives the protein CATSHPPSQGNEQYF.

This clone occurred once. Compared with germline, one end of the junction differs, possibly owing to a read error. The chain carries TRBV27 and TRBJ1-5, with 9 bases identical to TRBD1. Germline values: CDR1 MNHEY, CDR2 SMNVEV (reference sequence). This CDR3 comprises 13 residues. CDR3 DNA: TGTGCCAGCAGACGGACAGGGGATCAACCCCAGCATTTT. The encoded protein is CASRRTGDQPQHF.

A single count supports this clone. V gene TRBV5-1 combines with J gene TRBJ2-7; TRBD1 is a possible D gene (6 bases). Looked up from germline, CDR1 is SGHRS and CDR2 is YFSETQ. V gave up 0 bases and J gave up 0 bases, with 10 bases separating them. This CDR3 contains 15 residues. Here the CDR3 DNA reads TGCGCCAGCAGCTTGGCCAGGGGAGACTCCTACGAGCAGTACTTC. It yields the protein CASSLARGDSYEQYF.

The V gene is TRBV7-9, the J gene TRBJ2-3, with 13 bases fitting TRBD2. Germline V CDR1 and CDR2: SEHNR, FQNEAQ (reference sequence). Trimming cost V 4 bases and J 4 bases; bases outside gene matches: 2. The length of the CDR3 is 15 residues. The CDR3 coding sequence is TGTGCCAGCAGCTCCGGACTAGCGGGAGCAGATACGCAGTATTTT. Translating gives CASSSGLAGADTQYF.

The rearrangement joins TRBV19 to TRBJ2-6, with a possible D match to TRBD1 (5 bases). The germline V gene has CDR1 LNHDA and CDR2 SQIVND (reference sequence). V lost 4 bases and J lost 2, with 12 bases in between. The CDR3 is 16 amino acids. The CDR3 protein is CASSKTSGTGANVLTF. In DNA, the CDR3 is TGTGCCAGTAGTAAAACCTCAGGGACTGGGGCCAACGTCCTGACTTTC. Complete variable domain (other parts from reference TRBV19 and TRBJ2-6): DGGITQSPKYLFRKEGQNVTLSCEQNLNHDAMYWYRQDPGQGLRLIYYSQIVNDFQKGDIAEGYSVSREKKESFPLTVTSAQKNPTAFYLCASSKTSGTGANVLTFGAGSRLTVL.

This clone has more than one count but fewer than ten. This chain links TRBV19 with TRBJ1-5, with D possibly TRBD1 on 6 matching bases. V was pared by 5 bases and J by 1 base, with 21 bases between. The CDR3 has 18 residues. In germline, CDR1 is LNHDA, CDR2 SQIVND (reference sequence). The CDR3 sequence is CASSGGREGRGSNQPQHF. CDR3 in DNA: TGTGCCAGTAGTGGGGGCCGTGAGGGGAGAGGAAGCAATCAGCCCCAGCATTTT.

This chain uses TRBV5-1 with TRBJ1-3; a weak D match, TRBD1 (6 bases). Germline V gene sequence: CDR1 SGHRS, CDR2 YFSETQ. There are 15 residues in the CDR3. Trimming took 2 bases from V and 1 from J, leaving 10 bases between them. CDR3 amino acids: CASSLQGNSGNTIYF. The CDR3 DNA follows: TGCGCCAGCAGCTTACAGGGAAATTCTGGAAACACCATATATTTT.

The chain recombines TRBV5-4 with TRBJ2-7; tentatively, D is TRBD1 (5 bases). Trimming removed 2 bases at V and 7 bases at J, with 7 bases between. Germline-derived CDR1 and CDR2 are SGHNT and YYREEE (reference sequence). The CDR3 is 11 amino acids. Here the CDR3 DNA reads TGTGCCAGCAGCTTAAGGGGTGAGCAGTACTTC. The encoded protein is CASSLRGEQYF.

The chain combines TRBV5-5 with TRBJ2-7; tentatively, D is TRBD1 (5 bases). V lost 0 bases and J 3 bases, leaving 19 bases between the germline ends. Germline lookup yields CDR1 SGHKS and CDR2 YYEKEE (reference sequence). The CDR3 has 17 amino acids. The CDR3 here is CASSLGEGVTTIYEQYF. The CDR3 nucleotides read TGTGCCAGCAGCTTGGGGGAAGGGGTCACTACAATCTACGAGCAGTACTTC.

The chain is built from TRBV30 and TRBJ2-1; 7 bases match TRBD1. This CDR3 spans 15 amino acids. The germline gives CDR1 GTSNPN, CDR2 SVGIG (reference sequence). Trimming cost V 2 bases and J 4 bases; bases outside gene matches: 8. The CDR3 is CAWSSPQGQYNEQFF. CDR3 nucleotides: TGTGCCTGGAGTTCACCACAGGGGCAATACAATGAGCAGTTCTTC.

This clone was counted only a few times. The CDR3 reads CASSYSDRTLSTDTQYF. The CDR3 DNA sequence: TGTGCCAGCAGTTACTCGGACAGGACTCTAAGCACAGATACGCAGTATTTT. V is TRBV6-2 or TRBV6-3 and J is TRBJ2-3, with 7 bases identical to TRBD1. Germline CDR1 MNHEY, CDR2 SVGEGT. V lost 0 bases, J lost 0 bases, and 6 bases stayed unmatched. There are 17 residues in the CDR3.

V usage is TRBV13 and J usage is TRBJ1-6; 8 bases line up with TRBD1. This CDR3 has 17 residues. Germline V gives CDR1 PRHDT, CDR2 FYEKMQ (reference sequence). With 0 bases clipped from V and 3 bases from J, the junction kept 4 bases outside the gene matches. The CDR3 region has the DNA TGTGCCAGCAGCTTAGGCTTACAGGGGGGCTATAATTCACCCCTCCACTTT. It codes for CASSLGLQGGYNSPLHF. Full variable domain (remainder filled in from reference TRBV13 and TRBJ1-6): AAGVIQSPRHLIKEKRETATLKCYPIPRHDTVYWYQQGPGQDPQFLISFYEKMQSDKGSIPDRFSAQQFSDYHSELNMSSLELGDSALYFCASSLGLQGGYNSPLHFGNGTRLTVT.

The rearrangement uses TRBV7-9 and TRBJ2-5, with D perhaps TRBD2 (6 bases). Germline loops: CDR1 SEHNR, CDR2 FQNEAQ (reference sequence). Trimming shortened V by 5 bases and J by 1 base, and 8 bases separated the two germline ends. This CDR3 has 13 amino acids. CDR3: CASSRDSQETQYF. As DNA, the CDR3 is TGTGCCAGCAGCCGGGACTCCCAAGAGACCCAGTACTTC.

This clone appeared a single time. V is TRBV9 and J is TRBJ2-1, with TRBD1 identical over 9 bases. This CDR3 comprises 17 residues. V shed 3 bases and J 1 base; nucleotides not matched to a gene: 8. CDR1 and CDR2 (germline): SGDLS, YYNGEE. CDR3 sequence reads: CASSAQGGTGSYNEQFF. DNA of the CDR3: TGTGCCAGCAGCGCCCAAGGTGGGACAGGGTCCTACAATGAGCAGTTCTTC. The full variable domain, completed using reference TRBV9 and TRBJ2-1, is DSGVTQTPKHLITATGQRVTLRCSPRSGDLSVYWYQQSLDQGLQFLIQYYNGEERAKGNILERFSAQQFPDLHSELNLSSLELGDSALYFCASSAQGGTGSYNEQFFGPGTRLTVL.

This clone has a single count. The J gene is TRBJ1-5, the V gene TRBV4-2; TRBD1 might be the D (6 bases). Germline V gene sequence: CDR1 LGHNA, CDR2 YNFKEQ. Trimming removed 4 bases from V and 4 bases from J, with 14 bases in between. CDR3 length: 15 residues. The CDR3 DNA follows: TGTGCCAGCAGCCTATCTCGGGGGGCAAATCAGCCCCAGCATTTT. Its translation: CASSLSRGANQPQHF.

The V gene is TRBV19, the J gene TRBJ1-4, with 7 bases fitting TRBD1. CDR1 and CDR2 from the germline V gene are LNHDA and SQIVND (reference sequence). The CDR3 covers 18 residues. V lost 3 bases to trimming and J lost 1 base; unmatched junction nucleotides: 11. The CDR3 region is CASSMGQWARLTNEKLFF. The CDR3 DNA is TGTGCCAGTAGTATGGGACAGTGGGCCCGCCTAACTAATGAAAAACTGTTTTTT.

This clone was detected only a few times. The chain uses TRBV4-3 and TRBJ1-1; D ambiguous. CDR3 length: 14 amino acids. The germline V gene has CDR1 LGHNA and CDR2 YSLEER. Trimming removed 0 bases from V and 11 bases from J, with 16 bases in between. The CDR3 loop reads CASSQDRWRRSAFF. CDR3 nucleotide sequence: TGCGCCAGCAGCCAAGATAGGTGGAGGAGGTCGGCTTTCTTT.

The chain joins TRBV2 to TRBJ1-5, with D possibly being TRBD1 (5 bases). V lost 4 bases to trimming and J lost 0 bases, with 10 bases between them. The germline V gene encodes CDR1 SNHLY and CDR2 FYNNEI. The length of the CDR3 is 15 residues. The DNA for the CDR3 is TGTGCCAGCAGTGGTCCAGGGAATAGCAATCAGCCCCAGCATTTT. Translating it yields CASSGPGNSNQPQHF.

V and J are TRBV24-1 and TRBJ2-3, with 14 bases lining up with TRBD2. The CDR3 spans 16 residues. Germline V gives CDR1 KGHDR, CDR2 SFDVKD. Trimming at V came to 9 bases and at J to 4 bases, leaving 8 bases not matched to a gene. The CDR3 here is CATGGTSGSRADTQYF. The CDR3 nucleotides read TGTGCCACCGGGGGGACTAGCGGGAGCAGGGCAGATACGCAGTATTTT.

V and J are TRBV9 and TRBJ1-6, with D uncertain. Trimming stripped 0 bases from V and 4 bases from J, with 5 bases between. The CDR3 covers 14 residues. Germline V lookup: CDR1 SGDLS, CDR2 YYNGEE. The CDR3 spells CASSVVEYNSPLHF. DNA of the CDR3: TGTGCCAGCAGCGTAGTGGAGTATAATTCACCCCTCCACTTT.

The chain joins TRBV11-3 to TRBJ2-3; 10 bases agree with TRBD2. V shed 1 base and J 2 bases; nucleotides not matched to a gene: 3. CDR1 is SGHNT, CDR2 YENEEA, per germline. The CDR3 extends over 16 amino acids. The CDR3 protein is CASSLVAGGTTDTQYF. The CDR3, as DNA: TGTGCCAGCAGCTTAGTAGCGGGAGGTACCACAGATACGCAGTATTTT.

The chain couples TRBV19 to TRBJ2-6, with 12 bases fitting TRBD1. The CDR3 spans 19 residues. CDR1 and CDR2 from the germline V gene are LNHDA and SQIVND (reference sequence). The junction had 9 bases not matched to a gene; V was cut back by 2 bases and J by 4 bases. CDR3 in amino acids: CASSIFSGQGAAGANVLTF. As DNA, the CDR3 is TGTGCCAGTAGTATATTTTCGGGACAGGGGGCGGCAGGGGCCAACGTCCTGACTTTC.